A selection of T cell receptor beta chains follows, all from one sample in a study of blood T cell repertoires in COVID-19. Only in-frame clones appear in the TCRdb table, and some are missing; sequencing was by immunoSEQ multiplex PCR. This table holds over 300,000 clones, around 90% found once. Sequencing input: peripheral blood. The receptors here all came from a man in his late teens or twenties with active or convalescent COVID-19. CDR3s include the opening cysteine and the closing phenylalanine or tryptophan. The D gene is left open where the match is weak. The size entry is marked missing in some rows and otherwise reads once, few, many or a size class.

D gene: .; J gene: TRBJ2-7; clone size: .; V gene: TRBV7-3; CDR3 protein: CASSLTGSVNEQYF; CDR3 DNA: TGTGCCAGCAGCTTAACCGGGAGCGTGAACGAGCAGTACTTC
D gene: TRBD2; J gene: TRBJ2-1; clone size: once; V gene: TRBV20-1; CDR3 protein: CSASSGEGKDNEQFF; CDR3 DNA: TGCAGTGCTAGTTCGGGGGAGGGTAAGGACAATGAGCAGTTCTTC
D gene: TRBD2; J gene: TRBJ2-3; clone size: .; V gene: TRBV6-2/TRBV6-3; CDR3 protein: CASSYELAGGHSDTQYF; CDR3 DNA: TGTGCCAGCAGTTACGAACTAGCGGGAGGGCATTCAGATACGCAGTATTTT
D gene: .; J gene: TRBJ2-3; clone size: many; V gene: TRBV7-2; CDR3 protein: CASSVQGNTQYF; CDR3 DNA: TGTGCCAGCAGCGTCCAGGGAAATACGCAGTATTTT
D gene: .; J gene: TRBJ2-2; clone size: .; V gene: TRBV2; CDR3 protein: CASRMDRTGELFF; CDR3 DNA: TGTGCCAGCAGGATGGACAGAACCGGGGAGCTGTTTTTT
D gene: TRBD1; J gene: TRBJ2-3; clone size: .; V gene: TRBV6-5; CDR3 protein: CASSRGTGLTDTQYF; CDR3 DNA: TGTGCCAGCAGTCGCGGGACAGGGTTAACAGATACGCAGTATTTT
D gene: TRBD1; J gene: TRBJ1-6; clone size: .; V gene: TRBV7-3; CDR3 protein: CASSMTGSNSPLHF; CDR3 DNA: TGTGCCAGCAGTATGACAGGGTCTAATTCACCCCTCCACTTT
D gene: .; J gene: TRBJ2-4; clone size: .; V gene: TRBV29-1; CDR3 protein: CSVDLGTDIQYF; CDR3 DNA: TGCAGCGTAGACCTAGGAACGGACATTCAGTACTTC
D gene: .; J gene: TRBJ2-2; clone size: once; V gene: TRBV28; CDR3 protein: CASSLDSKNTGELFF; CDR3 DNA: TGTGCCAGCAGTTTGGACAGTAAGAACACCGGGGAGCTGTTTTTT
D gene: TRBD2; J gene: TRBJ2-3; clone size: few; V gene: TRBV7-3; CDR3 protein: CASSLGLAGVDTQYF; CDR3 DNA: TGTGCCAGCAGCTTAGGACTAGCGGGAGTAGATACGCAGTATTTT
D gene: .; J gene: TRBJ1-1; clone size: once; V gene: TRBV7-9; CDR3 protein: CASSLAITAMNTEAFF; CDR3 DNA: TGTGCCAGCAGCTTAGCCATAACAGCAATGAACACTGAAGCTTTCTTT
D gene: .; J gene: TRBJ1-2; clone size: .; V gene: TRBV24-1; CDR3 protein: CATSDSTAGNYGYTF; CDR3 DNA: TGTGCCACCAGTGACTCTACGGCCGGGAACTATGGCTACACCTTC
D gene: .; J gene: TRBJ2-2; clone size: .; V gene: TRBV9; CDR3 protein: CASSVGLAKTGELFF; CDR3 DNA: TGTGCCAGCAGCGTTGGGCTAGCTAAGACCGGGGAGCTGTTTTTT